The clone carrying this TCR beta chain was observed many times. The sample comes from a study of T cells in Graves' hyperthyroidism and ophthalmopathy. Looked up from germline, CDR1 is DFQATT and CDR2 is SNEGSKA (reference sequence). After removal of 6 bases from V and 1 base from J, the junction contained 5 bases not matched to a gene. The CDR3 extends over 14 amino acids. RNA transcripts gave rise to amplified TCR beta CDR3 regions. When the TCR CDR3 underwent first-round RT-PCR, the HTBI primer set was used. TCRdb passed the multiplex PCR reads through MiXCR, listing each CDR3 protein once. Counted here are approximately 400,000 distinct CDR3 sequences, roughly 14% occurring once; the ten biggest clones make up approximately 11%.

This receptor was obtained from a woman aged 60-75 years with Graves' hyperthyroidism. Sequencing was carried out using blood. The chain uses TRBV20-1 and TRBJ2-3, with TRBD2 identical over 9 bases. In DNA, the CDR3 is TGCAGTGCCAATAGCGGGAGTCGCACAGATACGCAGTATTTT. Translating gives CSANSGSRTDTQYF.